This TCR beta chain was identified in a study of blood T cell repertoires in COVID-19. Recruited during active infection, patients (from Seattle) were subsequently followed longitudinally. Produced via immunoSEQ multiplex PCR; TCRdb's table is partial and in-frame only. The sample includes 250,000 to 300,000 clones, 80% to 90% of them seen just once. In germline, CDR1 is LNHDA, CDR2 SQIVND (reference sequence). V was trimmed by 5 bases and J by 2 bases, leaving 12 bases between them. CDR3 length equals 14 residues. Sequencing was carried out using peripheral blood. The TCR sequence derives from a woman aged 70-85 years with COVID-19, enrolled during active disease. The V gene is TRBV19, the J gene TRBJ1-1; D possibly corresponds to TRBD1 (5 bases). The CDR3 nucleotides read TGTGCCAGTAGTCTAAGACAGTCTAACACTGAAGCTTTCTTT. Its protein product is CASSLRQSNTEAFF.